Listed here is a single TCR beta chain. The germline gives CDR1 SNHLY, CDR2 FYNNEI. This CDR3 spans 15 amino acids. The ends were cut back, 6 bases at V and 0 bases at J, with 12 bases in the middle. RNA transcripts served as the template for amplifying TCR beta CDR3 regions. Researchers ran a first-round RT-PCR on the TCR CDR3 using the HTBI primer set. TCRdb independently ran MiXCR on the multiplex PCR reads; one entry per CDR3 protein. The profile covers 600,000 or so distinct CDR3 sequences, with around 42% appearing a single time and approximately 8.2% taken by the ten largest. Subjects aged 18 to 65 presented with newly diagnosed hyperthyroidism of less than 2 months' duration. Clinical symptoms, serum thyroxine and TRAb, thyroid ultrasound and orbital computed tomography were used for the diagnoses. This record belongs to a study of T cells in Graves' hyperthyroidism and ophthalmopathy.

The source material was peripheral blood or thyroid tissue (not recorded which). The rearrangement links TRBV2 to TRBJ1-5, with D hard to call. The clonotype comes from a woman in her late teens or twenties with Graves' hyperthyroidism. DNA for the CDR3: TGTGCCAGCAGGCTGGGGTACAATAGCAATCAGCCCCAGCATTTT. Amino acids: CASRLGYNSNQPQHF.